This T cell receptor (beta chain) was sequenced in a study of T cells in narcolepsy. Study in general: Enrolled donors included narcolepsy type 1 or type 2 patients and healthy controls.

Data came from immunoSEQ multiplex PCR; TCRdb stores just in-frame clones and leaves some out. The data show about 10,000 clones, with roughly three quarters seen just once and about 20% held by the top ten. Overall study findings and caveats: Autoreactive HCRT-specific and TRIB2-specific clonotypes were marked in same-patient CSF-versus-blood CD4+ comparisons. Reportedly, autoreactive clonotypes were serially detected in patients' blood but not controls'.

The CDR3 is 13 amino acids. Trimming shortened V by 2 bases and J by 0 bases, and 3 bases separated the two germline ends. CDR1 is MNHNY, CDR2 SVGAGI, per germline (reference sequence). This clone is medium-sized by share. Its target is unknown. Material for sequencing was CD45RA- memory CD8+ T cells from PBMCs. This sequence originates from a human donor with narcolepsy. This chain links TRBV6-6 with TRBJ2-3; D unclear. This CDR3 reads CASSYGSTDTQYF. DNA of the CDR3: TGTGCCAGCAGTTACGGGAGCACAGATACGCAGTATTTT.